Sequencing of this TCR beta chain was carried out in a study of radiation and T cells in renal cell carcinoma. Study-wide context: Nephrectomy followed 15 Gy stereotactic body radiation by 4 weeks.

General study results and limits: In blood, top tumor clones expanded by 2 weeks, shrinking by 4.

As to time point: blood 2 weeks post-SBRT. Treatment here: 15 Gy SBRT to primary tumor, nephrectomy 4 weeks later. This renal cell carcinoma was of the clear cell type. TCRdb keeps only in-frame clones here, not all; method: immunoSEQ multiplex PCR. The sample includes under 150,000 clones, about 81% of them seen just once. For this clone: Its target is not known.

The receptor was derived from a woman aged 55-75 years with renal cell carcinoma. This specimen consisted of blood, obtained from a patient whose treatment included radiotherapy and nephrectomy.

In DNA form, the CDR3 reads TGTGCCAGCAGTGAAGCGAGGACAGGGGGCCGCAATGAGCAGTTCTTC. Translated, it gives CASSEARTGGRNEQFF. The genes are TRBV6-1 and TRBJ2-1; 11 positions match TRBD1. Trimming cost V 0 bases and J 6 bases; bases outside gene matches: 4. The length of the CDR3 is 16 residues. Germline V gives CDR1 MNHNS, CDR2 SASEGT.